This TCR beta chain was profiled in a study of cytomegalovirus exposure and HLA in healthy donors. The CDR3 loop spans 15 amino acids. Germline V CDR1 and CDR2: LNHDA, SQIVND (reference sequence). V gave up 4 bases and J gave up 3 bases, with 12 bases separating them. PCR amplification relied on 60 Vbeta primers (plus 13 Jbeta primers). Original methodology: Among the unique TCR beta chains that a later analysis counted, roughly 80 million in all, about 12 million were shared. Clones were sequenced by immunoSEQ multiplex PCR, and TCRdb holds only the in-frame ones, with some missing. That table supplies the V and J calls and clone size; D and trimming were determined from the DNA. Among roughly 130,000 clones listed, roughly three quarters were seen once.

The chain combines TRBV19 with TRBJ2-2, with a tentative D call TRBD2 (5 bases). The material sequenced was PBMCs. The sequence was obtained from a man aged 18 to 30 in good health and CMV-seronegative. The CDR3 region is CASSSFWRDTGELFF. The CDR3 bases are TGTGCCAGTAGTAGCTTTTGGCGGGACACCGGGGAGCTGTTTTTT.